This T cell receptor (beta chain) was sequenced in a study of T cell repertoires in cytomegalovirus infection. Study-level information: CMV infection plus the matching HLA type was flagged by public TCR beta signatures. The study, taken as a whole, reports: The response measured ex vivo was dominated by TCR beta clonotypes (HLA-C-restricted and CMV-specific).

Comment on this clonotype: Antigen specificity is unknown.

TCRdb reanalysed the reads using MiXCR and keeps one entry per CDR3 protein. The repertoire holds about 140,000 distinct CDR3 sequences, with 5.5% to 8% as singletons. Sequenced sample: PBMCs. This receptor was taken from a human donor in good health (CMV status not recorded). Some clones in this sample may be carry-over from other donors' samples.

This chain's CDR3 is CASSYRGAETQYF. The DNA of the CDR3 is TGTGCCAGCAGCTACAGGGGCGCGGAGACCCAGTACTTC. This rearrangement joins TRBV5-4 to TRBJ2-5; TRBD1 matches 7 bases. CDR1 SGHNT and CDR2 YYREEE come from the germline V gene (reference sequence). Trimming removed 3 bases from V and 5 bases from J; junction bases left unmatched: 4. CDR3 length: 13 residues.